The 2 T cell receptor beta chains presented below share a single source sample, sequenced in a study of blood T cell repertoires in COVID-19. The table came from immunoSEQ multiplex PCR; TCRdb's copy has only in-frame clones and leaves some out. Here the sample spans fewer than 65,000 clones, just over 85% being singletons. Sequencing used peripheral blood. These receptors were obtained from a woman of 80 years or more with acute or convalescent COVID-19.

The V gene is TRBV30, the J gene TRBJ2-7; TRBD1 matches at 9 bases. V lost 1 base, J lost 2 bases, and 3 bases stayed unmatched. Germline CDR1 is GTSNPN and CDR2 is SVGIG (reference sequence). CDR3 size: 14 residues. CDR3 coding DNA: TGTGCCTGGAGTGCCAACAGGGGGCCCTACGAGCAGTACTTC. Residues: CAWSANRGPYEQYF.

The genes are TRBV7-8 and TRBJ2-7; 8 nucleotides agree with TRBD1. V lost 5 bases and J lost 6; bases outside the gene matches: 9. CDR1 is SGHVS and CDR2 is FQNEAQ in the germline V gene. The CDR3 is 14 residues long. In DNA, the CDR3 is TGTGCCAGCAGCATTGACAGGGGACTGGGCGAGCAGTACTTC. This sequence encodes CASSIDRGLGEQYF. The variable domain in full, completed from reference TRBV7-8 and TRBJ2-7, reads GAGVSQSPRYKVAKRGQDVALRCDPISGHVSLFWYQQALGQGPEFLTYFQNEAQLDKSGLPSDRFFAERPEGSVSTLKIQRTQQEDSAVYLCASSIDRGLGEQYFGPGTRLTVT.